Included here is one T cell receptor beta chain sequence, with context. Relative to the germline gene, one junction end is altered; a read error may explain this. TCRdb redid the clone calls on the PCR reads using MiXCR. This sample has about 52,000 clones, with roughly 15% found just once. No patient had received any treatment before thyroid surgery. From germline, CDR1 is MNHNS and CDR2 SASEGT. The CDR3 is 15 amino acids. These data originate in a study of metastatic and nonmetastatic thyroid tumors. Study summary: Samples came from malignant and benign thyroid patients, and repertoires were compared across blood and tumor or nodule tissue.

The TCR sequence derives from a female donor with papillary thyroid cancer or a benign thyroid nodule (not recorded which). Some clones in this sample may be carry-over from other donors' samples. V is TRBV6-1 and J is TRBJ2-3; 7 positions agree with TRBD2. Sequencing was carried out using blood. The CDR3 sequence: CASREAGFHTDTQYF. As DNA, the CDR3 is TGTGCCAGCAGGGAAGCGGGGTTCCACACAGATACGCAGTATTTT.